Following are 29 T cell receptor beta chains from one sample sequenced in a study of T cell clonotyping in hematopoietic cell transplantation. Method: immunoSEQ multiplex PCR; TCRdb's copy keeps in-frame clones and lacks some. The sample lists around 17,000 clones, under 90% occurring once. Material: PBMCs, obtained 100 days after allogeneic stem cell transplant. The receptors come from a male patient between 60 and 69 years old who had an allogeneic stem cell transplant from a related donor, so the T cells may come from the graft donor. Some clones in this sample may be carry-over from other donors' samples.

The CDR3 is CASSEELGGTDTQYF. CDR3 nucleotides: TGTGCCAGCAGTGAAGAACTAGGTGGGACAGATACGCAGTATTTT. The V call is TRBV6-1, the J call TRBJ2-3; tentatively, D is TRBD2 (5 bases). Trimming pared 1 base from V and 3 bases from J, leaving 11 bases between. The CDR3 sequence is 15 residues long. The germline V gene encodes CDR1 MNHNS and CDR2 SASEGT.

This chain connects TRBV5-1 to TRBJ1-2; D is unresolved. The CDR3 consists of 15 residues. The germline V gene has CDR1 SGHRS and CDR2 YFSETQ. Trimming stripped 4 bases from V and 3 bases from J, with 16 bases between. The CDR3 loop is CASSPRHGWDYGYTF. The DNA for the CDR3 is TGCGCCAGCAGCCCCCGACACGGTTGGGACTATGGCTACACCTTC. Combining the CDR3 with reference TRBV5-1 and TRBJ1-2 gives the whole variable domain KAGVTQTPRYLIKTRGQQVTLSCSPISGHRSVSWYQQTPGQGLQFLFEYFSETQRNKGNFPGRFSGRQFSNSRSEMNVSTLELGDSALYLCASSPRHGWDYGYTFGSGTRLTVV.

The rearrangement links TRBV6-5 to TRBJ2-3, with unresolved D. V lost 6 bases and J 0 bases, leaving 4 bases between the germline ends. CDR1 and CDR2 from the germline V gene are MNHEY and SVGAGI. The CDR3 spans 12 residues. The DNA for the CDR3 is TGTGCCAGCAGACCTAGCACAGATACGCAGTATTTT. As protein: CASRPSTDTQYF.

The chain employs TRBV27 and TRBJ2-5, with D perhaps matching TRBD1 or TRBD2 (5 bases each). Germline V gives CDR1 MNHEY, CDR2 SMNVEV (reference sequence). Trimming removed 8 bases at V and 2 bases at J, with 18 bases between. The CDR3 has 15 residues. The CDR3 DNA follows: TGTGCCAGCGGGGGTTGGGGGAGTGGACAAGAGACCCAGTACTTC. Its translation: CASGGWGSGQETQYF.

This chain uses TRBV19 with TRBJ2-2; D perhaps matches TRBD1 (6 bases). The ends were cut back, 5 bases at V and 3 bases at J, with 13 bases in the middle. The germline V gene encodes CDR1 LNHDA and CDR2 SQIVND (reference sequence). This CDR3 comprises 15 residues. CDR3: CASSQRQAYTGELFF. The CDR3 nucleotides read TGTGCCAGTAGTCAAAGACAGGCTTACACCGGGGAGCTGTTTTTT. The whole variable domain, filled in from reference TRBV19 and TRBJ2-2, reads DGGITQSPKYLFRKEGQNVTLSCEQNLNHDAMYWYRQDPGQGLRLIYYSQIVNDFQKGDIAEGYSVSREKKESFPLTVTSAQKNPTAFYLCASSQRQAYTGELFFGEGSRLTVL.

The V call is TRBV7-2, the J call TRBJ1-4; no definite D call. CDR1 and CDR2 from the germline V gene are SGHTA and FQGNSA. The V gene lost 4 bases and the J gene lost 4 bases, with 16 bases spanning the gap. The CDR3 spans 16 residues. The CDR3 here is CASSSRNTEINEKLFF. CDR3 DNA sequence: TGTGCCAGCAGCTCGCGTAATACAGAGATTAATGAAAAACTGTTTTTT. Full variable domain (missing parts from reference TRBV7-2 and TRBJ1-4): GAGVSQSPSNKVTEKGKDVELRCDPISGHTALYWYRQSLGQGLEFLIYFQGNSAPDKSGLPSDRFSAERTGGSVSTLTIQRTQQEDSAVYLCASSSRNTEINEKLFFGSGTQLSVL.

V and J are TRBV28 and TRBJ1-4, with TRBD1 identical over 7 bases. V gave up 4 bases and J gave up 8 bases; unmatched junction bases: 7. Germline CDR1 and CDR2: MDHEN and SYDVKM. CDR3 length: 14 residues. CDR3 in amino acids: CASSWDRQTEKLFF. The CDR3 coding sequence is TGTGCCAGCAGTTGGGACAGACAAACGGAAAAACTGTTTTTT. Together with reference TRBV28 and TRBJ1-4, the CDR3 gives the full variable domain: DVKVTQSSRYLVKRTGEKVFLECVQDMDHENMFWYRQDPGLGLRLIYFSYDVKMKEKGDIPEGYSVSREKKERFSLILESASTNQTSMYLCASSWDRQTEKLFFGSGTQLSVL.

The genes are TRBV19 and TRBJ1-5; D is perhaps TRBD1 (5 bases). This CDR3 is 14 amino acids long. Germline V gene data show CDR1 as LNHDA and CDR2 as SQIVND (reference sequence). V was pared by 3 bases and J by 3 bases, with 9 bases between. The CDR3 region has the DNA TGTGCCAGTAGTATCAGACAGAACAATCAGCCCCAGCATTTT. It is translated as CASSIRQNNQPQHF.

V is TRBV6-5 and J is TRBJ2-5; 9 nucleotides line up with TRBD2. J was trimmed by 7 bases and V by 7 bases; bases with no gene match: 13. Germline V gene sequence: CDR1 MNHEY, CDR2 SVGAGI. The CDR3 covers 15 residues. The CDR3 DNA is TGTGCCAGCACCAGGGGACTAGCTGATCCGGTGACCCAGTACTTC. Amino acid sequence: CASTRGLADPVTQYF.

This chain joins TRBV19 and TRBJ1-1; the D is unclear. Between the trimmed V and J ends, which lost 5 bases and 1 base, there was a span of 8 bases. The CDR3 has 13 amino acids. Germline CDR1 reads LNHDA; CDR2 reads SQIVND (reference sequence). The DNA for the CDR3 is TGTGCCAGTAGTGTCGCAGGGAACACTGAAGCTTTCTTT. It encodes CASSVAGNTEAFF.

The chain has TRBV4-2 and TRBJ1-2; possibly TRBD1 for D (6 bases). Germline-derived CDR1 and CDR2 are LGHNA and YNFKEQ. This CDR3 spans 14 amino acids. Deletions cut 4 bases from V and 2 bases from J, with 11 bases between. CDR3 sequence: CASSREQGNYGYTF. In DNA form, the CDR3 reads TGTGCCAGCAGCCGAGAACAGGGAAACTATGGCTACACCTTC.

V and J are TRBV4-1 and TRBJ1-2; possibly TRBD1 for D (5 bases). CDR1 and CDR2 from the germline V gene are MGHRA and YSYEKL. This CDR3 has 13 amino acids. V was trimmed by 1 base and J by 5 bases, leaving 8 bases between them. Written as DNA, the CDR3 is TGCGCCAGCAGCCAAGTGCAGGGATATGGCTACACCTTC. Protein product: CASSQVQGYGYTF.

The chain employs TRBV7-2 and TRBJ2-1; possible D gene TRBD1, 6 bases. V dropped 5 bases and J dropped 1 base, with 12 bases sitting between them. The CDR3 sequence is 15 residues long. Germline CDR1 and CDR2: SGHTA and FQGNSA. CDR3 in DNA: TGTGCCAGCAGCGAGCGACAGGAGTCCTACAATGAGCAGTTCTTC. As protein: CASSERQESYNEQFF.

The chain employs TRBV2 and TRBJ1-1; 7 bases match TRBD1. Germline CDR1 is SNHLY and CDR2 is FYNNEI. V shed 6 bases and J 1 base; nucleotides not matched to a gene: 8. CDR3 length equals 15 residues. The CDR3 loop is CASRALRGSNTEAFF. CDR3 nucleotide sequence: TGTGCCAGCAGAGCCCTCAGGGGGTCGAACACTGAAGCTTTCTTT.

The chain recombines TRBV19 with TRBJ2-3; D might be TRBD1 (5 bases). The CDR3 consists of 13 residues. Trimming removed 0 bases at V and 6 bases at J, with 7 bases between. Germline values: CDR1 LNHDA, CDR2 SQIVND (reference sequence). The CDR3 region has the DNA TGTGCCAGTAGTATAGATAGGGGTGATACGCAGTATTTT. It codes for CASSIDRGDTQYF.

The rearrangement joins TRBV4-3 to TRBJ2-7; 14 bases align to TRBD2. Germline CDR1 and CDR2: LGHNA and YSLEER. The ends lost 4 bases at V and 7 bases at J; junction bases unmatched: 9. The CDR3 contains 16 residues. The CDR3 reads CASSLGTSGGKREQYF. The CDR3 DNA follows: TGCGCCAGCAGCCTGGGGACTAGCGGGGGAAAGAGGGAGCAGTACTTC.

CDR3: CATQLSSMNTEAFF. The CDR3 DNA follows: TGTGCCACCCAGCTTTCATCCATGAACACTGAAGCTTTCTTT. The chain couples TRBV11-3 to TRBJ1-1; D ambiguous. This CDR3 region has 14 residues. Trimming removed 10 bases from V and 0 bases from J, with 15 bases in between. Germline CDR1 is SGHNT and CDR2 is YENEEA. Full variable domain (rest looked up from reference TRBV11-3 and TRBJ1-1): EAGVVQSPRYKIIEKKQPVAFWCNPISGHNTLYWYLQNLGQGPELLIRYENEEAVDDSQLPKDRFSAERLKGVDSTLKIQPAELGDSAVYLCATQLSSMNTEAFFGQGTRLTVV.

The chain joins TRBV7-9 to TRBJ1-5; no reliable D call. The germline gives CDR1 SEHNR, CDR2 FQNEAQ (reference sequence). V shed 5 bases and J shed 2 bases, with 7 bases lying between them. This CDR3 is 13 amino acids long. The CDR3, as DNA: TGTGCCAGCAGCCCAGACGGCAATCAGCCCCAGCATTTT. The encoded protein is CASSPDGNQPQHF.

The rearrangement uses TRBV5-4 and TRBJ2-7; possibly TRBD2 for D (6 bases). CDR3 length: 14 amino acids. CDR1 and CDR2 (germline): SGHNT, YYREEE (reference sequence). V was trimmed by 0 bases and J by 5 bases, leaving 12 bases between them. The CDR3 loop reads CASSLGRSGDEQYF. CDR3 bases: TGTGCCAGCAGCTTGGGACGGTCGGGGGACGAGCAGTACTTC.

The genes are TRBV29-1 and TRBJ1-2; no clear D. Germline assignment: CDR1 SQVTM and CDR2 ANQGSEA. The germline V and J ends were trimmed by 4 bases and 4 bases, with 10 bases remaining between them. The length of the CDR3 is 12 residues. The CDR3 region has the DNA TGCAGCGTTGGGTCCGGGATCTATGGCTACACCTTC. It codes for CSVGSGIYGYTF.

This chain uses TRBV5-1 with TRBJ2-3; unclear D gene. Germline values: CDR1 SGHRS, CDR2 YFSETQ. CDR3 length equals 14 residues. The V end was cut by 0 bases, the J end by 4 bases, with 9 bases between. The CDR3 nucleotides are TGCGCCAGCAGCTTGGCCTTAGCCGCAGATACGCAGTATTTT. Its protein product is CASSLALAADTQYF.

The rearrangement joins TRBV4-1 to TRBJ1-3; TRBD1 is a possible D gene (5 bases). Between the trimmed V and J ends, which lost 3 bases and 3 bases, there was a span of 18 bases. The germline CDR1 and CDR2 sequences are MGHRA and YSYEKL. This CDR3 spans 17 amino acids. CDR3 coding DNA: TGCGCCAGCAGCCATCCCAGGGCAGCAGAGTTTGGAAACACCATATATTTT. As protein: CASSHPRAAEFGNTIYF.

The chain has TRBV9 and TRBJ2-7; 8 bases match TRBD2. The CDR3 spans 16 residues. Germline-derived CDR1 and CDR2 are SGDLS and YYNGEE. With 0 bases clipped from V and 2 bases from J, the junction kept 7 bases outside the gene matches. CDR3 in DNA: TGTGCCAGCAGCGTAGAGCCGGGGGGGAGCACCTACGAGCAGTACTTC. As protein: CASSVEPGGSTYEQYF.

V gene TRBV27 combines with J gene TRBJ2-7, with 7 bases lining up with TRBD1. The CDR3 contains 13 residues. V dropped 8 bases and J dropped 3; count of bases not matched to a gene: 7. Germline values: CDR1 MNHEY, CDR2 SMNVEV (reference sequence). The CDR3, as DNA: TGTGCCAGCGGCTCCGGGACAGACTACGAGCAGTACTTC. It codes for CASGSGTDYEQYF.

The V and J genes are TRBV9 and TRBJ1-1, with TRBD1 identical over 9 bases. The CDR3 has 14 amino acids. Germline V gene data show CDR1 as SGDLS and CDR2 as YYNGEE. After removal of 2 bases from V and 4 bases from J, the junction contained 3 bases not matched to a gene. The CDR3 here is CASSVLTGGTEAFF. CDR3 in DNA: TGTGCCAGCAGCGTCCTGACAGGGGGCACTGAAGCTTTCTTT.

The chain has TRBV30 and TRBJ1-1; TRBD1 is a possible D gene (5 bases). The CDR3 spans 14 residues. Germline assignment: CDR1 GTSNPN and CDR2 SVGIG (reference sequence). V was shortened by 0 bases and J by 7 bases, with 15 bases between the two germline ends. The CDR3 coding sequence is TGTGCCTGGAGTGTCTTCAAGGGGACGGGTGAAGCTTTCTTT. It codes for CAWSVFKGTGEAFF.

V is TRBV5-8 and J is TRBJ2-7; D is unclear. Trimming removed 3 bases at V and 3 bases at J, with 10 bases between. Germline CDR1 reads SGHTS; CDR2 reads YDEGEE. The CDR3 consists of 13 residues. The CDR3 DNA follows: TGTGCCAGCAGCTCCTCAGTTGGCTACGAGCAGTACTTC. Protein product: CASSSSVGYEQYF.

The chain recombines TRBV29-1 with TRBJ2-1; the D is unclear. The CDR3 contains 11 residues. From germline, CDR1 is SQVTM and CDR2 ANQGSEA. Trimming cost V 7 bases and J 7 bases, with 11 bases left between them. This CDR3 reads CSAPYGNEQFF. CDR3 coding DNA: TGCAGCGCCCCGTACGGAAATGAGCAGTTCTTC.

The chain combines TRBV5-1 with TRBJ2-2; 9 bases align to TRBD2. Trimming cost V 5 bases and J 5 bases; bases outside gene matches: 13. Germline V lookup: CDR1 SGHRS, CDR2 YFSETQ. The CDR3 is 17 residues long. The CDR3 DNA reads as TGCGCCAGCAGGGAGATAGCGGGGGATCTAAGGACCGGGGAGCTGTTTTTT. Residues: CASREIAGDLRTGELFF. Full variable domain (outside the CDR3, taken from reference TRBV5-1 and TRBJ2-2): KAGVTQTPRYLIKTRGQQVTLSCSPISGHRSVSWYQQTPGQGLQFLFEYFSETQRNKGNFPGRFSGRQFSNSRSEMNVSTLELGDSALYLCASREIAGDLRTGELFFGEGSRLTVL.